A selection of T cell receptor beta chains follows, all from one sample in a study of shared clonotypes between healthy human individuals. Sequencing used immunoSEQ multiplex PCR; TCRdb keeps in-frame clones, though not all of them. The sample contains roughly 2,000,000 clones, over 85% of which appear only once. The sample comprised naive CD8+ T cells from PBMCs. Receptors were obtained from a man aged 18 to 29 in good health. Some clones in this sample may be carry-over from other donors' samples. Both conserved end residues are part of each CDR3. The order of the fields is clone size, V gene, J gene, D gene, CDR3 protein, CDR3 DNA. D genes are given only for firm matches. Only some rows state a clone size, as once, few, many or a class for expanded clones.

.,TRBV6-6,TRBJ2-2,TRBD1,CASSSRGQMYTGELFF,TGTGCCAGCAGTTCCAGGGGGCAAATGTACACCGGGGAGCTGTTTTTT
.,TRBV27,TRBJ2-1,.,CASRFGGAINEQFF,TGTGCCAGCAGGTTTGGGGGGGCCATCAATGAGCAGTTCTTC
.,TRBV28,TRBJ2-7,.,CASSLPRTWESYEQYF,TGTGCCAGCAGTTTACCTCGGACTTGGGAGTCCTACGAGCAGTACTTC
.,TRBV19,TRBJ1-2,TRBD1,CASSIGDRAGYGYTF,TGTGCCAGTAGTATAGGGGACAGGGCGGGCTATGGCTACACCTTC
.,TRBV5-4,TRBJ2-5,.,CASSLPTSFVETQYF,TGTGCCAGCAGCTTGCCTACTAGCTTTGTAGAGACCCAGTACTTC
.,TRBV10-3,TRBJ2-6,TRBD1,CAIRPSRQGALWGANVLTF,TGTGCCATCAGGCCGTCGAGACAGGGGGCCTTGTGGGGGGCCAACGTCCTGACTTTC
.,TRBV7-9,TRBJ2-3,TRBD2,CASSSYGREISDTQYF,TGTGCCAGCAGCTCGTATGGGCGGGAGATTTCAGATACGCAGTATTTT
.,TRBV7-6,TRBJ1-1,TRBD1,CASSPLTGGADRYTEAFF,TGTGCCAGCAGCCCACTTACAGGGGGCGCGGATAGGTACACTGAAGCTTTCTTT
.,TRBV7-6,TRBJ2-7,.,CASSFYGGPPYEQYF,TGTGCCAGCAGCTTCTACGGGGGACCCCCCTACGAGCAGTACTTC
.,TRBV27,TRBJ2-2,TRBD1,CASSFRTGGRGGELFF,TGTGCCAGCAGTTTTCGGACAGGGGGACGAGGCGGGGAGCTGTTTTTT
few,TRBV7-9,TRBJ2-2,.,CASDEGVDTGELFF,TGTGCCAGCGACGAAGGGGTAGATACCGGGGAGCTGTTTTTT
.,TRBV5-6,TRBJ2-7,.,CASSQSTGVGEQYF,TGTGCCAGCAGCCAATCGACGGGAGTAGGCGAGCAGTACTTC
once,TRBV27,TRBJ2-7,TRBD1,CASSAGTGGFEQYF,TGTGCCAGCAGTGCCGGGACAGGGGGCTTCGAGCAGTACTTC
.,TRBV4-3,TRBJ1-4,.,CASSRKEGLGEKLFF,TGCGCCAGCAGCCGGAAGGAGGGGTTGGGTGAAAAACTGTTTTTT
.,TRBV9,TRBJ1-2,.,CASSQPATGGDYGYTF,TGTGCCAGCAGCCAACCCGCGACAGGTGGAGACTATGGCTACACCTTC
.,TRBV9,TRBJ2-7,.,CASSGGGVEQYF,TGTGCCAGCAGCGGAGGGGGGGTCGAGCAGTACTTC
.,TRBV6-5,TRBJ2-7,TRBD1,CASSYEGTGAEQYF,TGTGCCAGCAGTTACGAGGGGACAGGAGCCGAGCAGTACTTC
.,TRBV4-1,TRBJ2-5,.,CASSQGFVGVRETQYF,TGCGCCAGCAGCCAAGGGTTTGTGGGCGTGAGGGAGACCCAGTACTTC
.,TRBV7-6,TRBJ2-7,.,CASSQRAAPVYEQYF,TGTGCCAGCAGTCAGCGGGCGGCCCCAGTTTACGAGCAGTACTTC
.,TRBV29-1,TRBJ2-5,TRBD1,CSDGRQGGPSQETQYF,TGCAGCGACGGAAGACAGGGCGGCCCCTCTCAAGAGACCCAGTACTTC
.,TRBV5-6,TRBJ2-7,.,CASSLEWHPYEQYF,TGTGCCAGCAGCTTGGAGTGGCACCCCTACGAGCAGTACTTC
.,TRBV5-1,TRBJ2-2,TRBD2,CASSQTSVGTGELFF,TGCGCCAGCAGCCAGACTAGCGTTGGCACCGGGGAGCTGTTTTTT